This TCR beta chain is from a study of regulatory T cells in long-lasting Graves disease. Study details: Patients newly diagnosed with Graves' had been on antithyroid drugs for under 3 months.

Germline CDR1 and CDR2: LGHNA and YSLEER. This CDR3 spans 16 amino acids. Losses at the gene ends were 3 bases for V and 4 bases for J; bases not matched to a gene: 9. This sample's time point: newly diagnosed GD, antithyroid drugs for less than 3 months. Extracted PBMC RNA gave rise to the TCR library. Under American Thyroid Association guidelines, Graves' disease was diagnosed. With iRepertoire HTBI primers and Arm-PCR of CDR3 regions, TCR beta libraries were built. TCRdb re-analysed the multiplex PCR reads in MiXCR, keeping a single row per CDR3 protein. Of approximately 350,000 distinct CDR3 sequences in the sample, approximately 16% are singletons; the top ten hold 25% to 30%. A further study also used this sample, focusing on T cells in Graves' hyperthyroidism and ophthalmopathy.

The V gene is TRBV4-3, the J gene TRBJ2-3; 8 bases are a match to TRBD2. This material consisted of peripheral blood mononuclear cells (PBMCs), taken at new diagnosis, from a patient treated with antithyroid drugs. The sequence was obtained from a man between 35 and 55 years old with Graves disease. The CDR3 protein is CASSQTTGGRPDTQYF. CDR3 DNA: TGCGCCAGCAGCCAGACAACGGGGGGGCGGCCAGATACGCAGTATTTT.